This section outlines one T cell receptor beta chain sequence together with its context. This table comes from immunoSEQ multiplex PCR, and its TCRdb copy is limited to in-frame clones, with some not included. The sample lists 40,000 to 60,000 clones, about four fifths seen once, with around 6.8% in the top ten. The CDR3 length is 14 residues. The V and J ends lost 2 bases and 8 bases, in that order; junction bases with no gene match: 5. Looked up from germline, CDR1 is SNHLY and CDR2 is FYNNEI. This record comes from a study of OX40 agonist ivuxolimab in advanced cancers. V gene TRBV2 combines with J gene TRBJ1-5; 8 bases align to TRBD1. The sequenced sample was CD4+ or CD8+ T cells sorted from blood, obtained in a trial of the OX40 agonist ivuxolimab. The origin of this receptor is an adult with an advanced solid tumor such as melanoma, head and neck, liver or kidney cancer. CDR3 residues: CASSETGGGEPQHF. CDR3 coding DNA: TGTGCCAGCAGTGAAACAGGGGGTGGGGAGCCCCAGCATTTT.